This is a list of T cell receptor beta chains from one sample in a study of blood T cell repertoires in COVID-19. Only in-frame clones appear in the TCRdb table, and some are missing; sequencing was by immunoSEQ multiplex PCR. This sample has a few hundred thousand clones, with about 85% found just once. Input material: peripheral blood. All receptors derive from a woman in her 50s with COVID-19, enrolled during active disease. The CDR3 runs from the conserved cysteine through the conserved F or W. Each record gives: V gene, clone size, D gene, J gene, CDR3 length, CDR3 protein, CDR3 DNA. A D gene is named only where the DNA matches it firmly. Size tells how often a clone was seen (once, few, many) or the class of an expanded clone, and some rows leave it out.

v_gene: TRBV2
abundance: once
d_gene: -
j_gene: TRBJ2-1
len: 15
CDR3aa: CASSERTYADNEQFF
CDR3nt: TGTGCCAGCAGTGAAAGGACATACGCCGACAATGAGCAGTTCTTC

v_gene: TRBV6-6
abundance: -
d_gene: -
j_gene: TRBJ1-2
len: 16
CDR3aa: CASSSLPGFEDSGYTF
CDR3nt: TGTGCCAGCAGTTCTTTACCTGGGTTCGAGGACAGTGGCTACACCTTC

v_gene: TRBV5-6
abundance: -
d_gene: -
j_gene: TRBJ1-3
len: 14
CDR3aa: CASSFRTPGNTIYF
CDR3nt: TGTGCCAGCAGCTTTAGGACACCTGGAAACACCATATATTTT

v_gene: TRBV7-9
abundance: -
d_gene: -
j_gene: TRBJ1-3
len: 17
CDR3aa: CASSLAYAGDSGNTIYF
CDR3nt: TGTGCCAGCAGCTTAGCGTACGCAGGCGACTCTGGAAACACCATATATTTT

v_gene: TRBV5-6
abundance: -
d_gene: -
j_gene: TRBJ2-1
len: 17
CDR3aa: CASSLATGLEAYNEQFF
CDR3nt: TGTGCCAGCAGCTTGGCCACGGGTCTCGAAGCCTACAATGAGCAGTTCTTC

v_gene: TRBV7-6
abundance: -
d_gene: -
j_gene: TRBJ2-7
len: 15
CDR3aa: CASSLGDSPSYEQYF
CDR3nt: TGTGCCAGCAGCTTAGGAGACAGCCCCTCCTACGAGCAGTACTTC

v_gene: TRBV25-1
abundance: -
d_gene: -
j_gene: TRBJ2-3
len: 15
CDR3aa: CASSDRDTDTDTQYF
CDR3nt: TGTGCCAGCAGTGACCGGGACACAGACACAGATACGCAGTATTTT

v_gene: TRBV7-8
abundance: -
d_gene: -
j_gene: TRBJ2-6
len: 15
CDR3aa: CASSLQRAGANVLTF
CDR3nt: TGTGCCAGCAGCCTTCAGAGGGCCGGGGCCAACGTCCTGACTTTC

v_gene: TRBV2
abundance: -
d_gene: -
j_gene: TRBJ2-7
len: 12
CDR3aa: CASQDISYEQYF
CDR3nt: TGTGCCAGCCAGGACATCTCCTACGAGCAGTACTTC

v_gene: TRBV28
abundance: -
d_gene: -
j_gene: TRBJ2-2
len: 15
CDR3aa: CASSAPTFYTGELFF
CDR3nt: TGTGCCAGCAGTGCCCCGACATTTTACACCGGGGAGCTGTTTTTT

v_gene: TRBV12-5
abundance: few
d_gene: -
j_gene: TRBJ1-1
len: 13
CDR3aa: CASGLVGGTEAFF
CDR3nt: TGTGCTAGTGGTTTGGTAGGAGGCACTGAAGCTTTCTTT

v_gene: TRBV5-1
abundance: -
d_gene: TRBD1
j_gene: TRBJ1-1
len: 14
CDR3aa: CASSSRTGNTEAFF
CDR3nt: TGCGCCAGCAGCTCGAGGACAGGGAACACTGAAGCTTTCTTT

v_gene: TRBV2
abundance: -
d_gene: -
j_gene: TRBJ1-1
len: 14
CDR3aa: CASQGARVNTEAFF
CDR3nt: TGTGCCAGCCAGGGCGCTCGGGTGAACACTGAAGCTTTCTTT

v_gene: TRBV4-2
abundance: once
d_gene: -
j_gene: TRBJ2-3
len: 13
CDR3aa: CASSRDSSYTQYF
CDR3nt: TGTGCCAGCAGCCGGGACTCCTCGTATACGCAGTATTTT

v_gene: TRBV5-6
abundance: few
d_gene: -
j_gene: TRBJ1-2
len: 14
CDR3aa: CASSLVTVADGYTF
CDR3nt: TGTGCCAGCAGCTTGGTTACCGTGGCAGATGGCTACACCTTC

v_gene: TRBV27
abundance: -
d_gene: -
j_gene: TRBJ2-7
len: 15
CDR3aa: CASSLETGFSYEQYF
CDR3nt: TGTGCCAGCAGTTTAGAAACAGGGTTCTCCTACGAGCAGTACTTC

v_gene: TRBV5-8
abundance: once
d_gene: -
j_gene: TRBJ1-1
len: 13
CDR3aa: CASSLGRGTEAFF
CDR3nt: TGTGCCAGCAGCCTCGGACGGGGCACTGAAGCTTTCTTT

v_gene: TRBV3-1/TRBV3-2
abundance: -
d_gene: -
j_gene: TRBJ1-1
len: 12
CDR3aa: CASKDSYTEAFF
CDR3nt: TGTGCCAGCAAGGACTCCTACACTGAAGCTTTCTTT

v_gene: TRBV27
abundance: -
d_gene: -
j_gene: TRBJ1-6
len: 14
CDR3aa: CASSRGFSNSPLHF
CDR3nt: TGTGCCAGCAGTCGGGGGTTTTCCAATTCACCCCTCCACTTT

v_gene: TRBV19
abundance: -
d_gene: -
j_gene: TRBJ1-1
len: 15
CDR3aa: CASSYGDLVNTEAFF
CDR3nt: TGTGCCAGTAGTTACGGGGACTTGGTAAACACTGAAGCTTTCTTT

v_gene: TRBV10-3
abundance: few
d_gene: -
j_gene: TRBJ2-2
len: 12
CDR3aa: CAISRVTGELFF
CDR3nt: TGTGCCATCAGCAGGGTCACCGGGGAGCTGTTTTTT

v_gene: TRBV11-3
abundance: -
d_gene: -
j_gene: TRBJ2-2
len: 14
CDR3aa: CASSAGRDTGELFF
CDR3nt: TGTGCCAGCAGCGCTGGCAGGGACACCGGGGAGCTGTTTTTT

v_gene: TRBV29-1
abundance: -
d_gene: TRBD1
j_gene: TRBJ1-1
len: 13
CDR3aa: CSSQTGPNTEAFF
CDR3nt: TGCAGCTCCCAGACAGGGCCGAACACTGAAGCTTTCTTT